This TCR beta chain stems from a study of blood T cell repertoires in COVID-19. This clone was seen a handful of times. Looked up from germline, CDR1 is MDHEN and CDR2 is SYDVKM. V gave up 2 bases and J gave up 0 bases, with 8 bases separating them. The CDR3 consists of 15 residues. The protocol was immunoSEQ multiplex PCR, while the TCRdb copy is restricted to in-frame clones and leaves out a portion. The data contain approximately 68,000 clones, more than 60% of them singletons. This chain connects TRBV28 to TRBJ2-1; unclear D gene. This sequence originates from a woman aged 45-59 years with acute or convalescent COVID-19. Material for sequencing was peripheral blood. The CDR3 region has the DNA TGTGCCAGCAGTTTACCTAGAACCTCCTACAATGAGCAGTTCTTC. This gives the protein CASSLPRTSYNEQFF. Combining the CDR3 with reference TRBV28 and TRBJ2-1 gives the whole variable domain DVKVTQSSRYLVKRTGEKVFLECVQDMDHENMFWYRQDPGLGLRLIYFSYDVKMKEKGDIPEGYSVSREKKERFSLILESASTNQTSMYLCASSLPRTSYNEQFFGPGTRLTVL.